These 23 T cell receptor beta chains share one sample of origin, sequenced in a study of blood T cell repertoires in COVID-19. Sequencing was performed with immunoSEQ multiplex PCR; in TCRdb, only in-frame clones are kept and a portion is missing. The sample yields about 480,000 clones, more than 85% seen once. The sample comprised PBMCs or T cells enriched from blood (not recorded which). The receptors come from a woman between 55 and 75 years old who had recovered from COVID-19.

The V call is TRBV9, the J call TRBJ1-3, with D uncertain. Germline lookup yields CDR1 SGDLS and CDR2 YYNGEE. The CDR3 consists of 13 residues. The germline V and J ends were trimmed by 0 bases and 1 base, with 2 bases remaining between them. CDR3 DNA: TGTGCCAGCAGCGTAGCATCTGGAAACACCATATATTTT. Amino acids: CASSVASGNTIYF.

The rearrangement links TRBV19 to TRBJ2-1; 7 bases are shared with TRBD2. From germline, CDR1 is LNHDA and CDR2 SQIVND (reference sequence). Germline trimming cut 3 bases from V and 9 bases from J; bases unmatched to any gene: 8. This CDR3 comprises 14 residues. CDR3 sequence: CASSILGGTGEQFF. For the CDR3, the DNA is TGTGCCAGTAGTATTCTGGGGGGGACTGGTGAGCAGTTCTTC. The full variable domain, with the rest looked up from reference TRBV19 and TRBJ2-1, is DGGITQSPKYLFRKEGQNVTLSCEQNLNHDAMYWYRQDPGQGLRLIYYSQIVNDFQKGDIAEGYSVSREKKESFPLTVTSAQKNPTAFYLCASSILGGTGEQFFGPGTRLTVL.

The chain combines TRBV24-1 with TRBJ1-1; no clear D gene. There are 11 residues in the CDR3. In germline, CDR1 is KGHDR, CDR2 SFDVKD. Trimming pared 6 bases from V and 7 bases from J, leaving 8 bases between. The DNA for the CDR3 is TGTGCCACCAGTTATAAGAGTGAAGCTTTCTTT. It is translated as CATSYKSEAFF.

The genes are TRBV5-1 and TRBJ2-7, with TRBD2 matching over 9 bases. Unmatched junction bases numbered 13, after V lost 4 bases and J lost 2 bases. This CDR3 has 17 residues. Germline CDR1 and CDR2: SGHRS and YFSETQ. In DNA form, the CDR3 reads TGCGCCAGCAGCCGAATTGGCATAGCGGGGGACCCCTACGAGCAGTACTTC. This sequence encodes CASSRIGIAGDPYEQYF. Variable domain in full (rest from reference TRBV5-1 and TRBJ2-7): KAGVTQTPRYLIKTRGQQVTLSCSPISGHRSVSWYQQTPGQGLQFLFEYFSETQRNKGNFPGRFSGRQFSNSRSEMNVSTLELGDSALYLCASSRIGIAGDPYEQYFGPGTRLTVT.

J is TRBJ2-1 and V is TRBV13, with 8 bases identical to TRBD2. The CDR3 is made up of 16 amino acids. Germline trimming cut 7 bases from V and 3 bases from J; bases unmatched to any gene: 11. Germline assignment: CDR1 PRHDT and CDR2 FYEKMQ (reference sequence). CDR3 sequence (DNA): TGTGCCAGCACCTCGGGGGACCGGGGGGGCTACAATGAGCAGTTCTTC. As protein: CASTSGDRGGYNEQFF.

The chain recombines TRBV19 with TRBJ2-1, with TRBD2 as a possible D gene (7 bases). With 2 bases removed from V and 3 bases from J, the gap between germline ends came to 14 bases. Germline V gene sequence: CDR1 LNHDA, CDR2 SQIVND (reference sequence). This CDR3 is built from 16 residues. The CDR3, as DNA: TGTGCCAGTAGTATAACTGGGGGGGCCAACTACAATGAGCAGTTCTTC. It encodes CASSITGGANYNEQFF.

This clone has ten or more counts. This CDR3 is CASSQITGYSGNTIYF. The CDR3 region has the DNA TGCGCCAGCAGCCAAATTACAGGCTACTCTGGAAACACCATATATTTT. The chain joins TRBV4-1 to TRBJ1-3; possible D gene TRBD1, 5 bases. The V gene lost 2 bases and the J gene lost 0 bases, with 11 bases spanning the gap. Germline CDR1 MGHRA, CDR2 YSYEKL. The CDR3 totals 16 residues.

The chain uses TRBV29-1 and TRBJ1-2; a possible D gene is TRBD1 (6 bases). Deletions cut 6 bases from V and 0 bases from J, with 14 bases between. Germline lookup yields CDR1 SQVTM and CDR2 ANQGSEA. The CDR3 has 14 amino acids. The CDR3 DNA follows: TGCAGCGTCCACAGGGACCCTCCTAACTATGGCTACACCTTC. Amino acid sequence: CSVHRDPPNYGYTF.

The CDR3 sequence is CASSPPSRGSEQYF. CDR3 coding DNA: TGTGCCAGCAGCCCCCCCAGTAGGGGGTCCGAGCAGTACTTC. The chain carries TRBV21-1 and TRBJ2-7; no DNA check was done on the table's D call, TRBD1. TRBV21-1 is a known pseudogene. The CDR3 loop spans 14 amino acids.

This chain connects TRBV19 to TRBJ1-5, with 9 bases fitting TRBD1. This CDR3 contains 16 residues. The trim removed 6 bases at V and 4 bases at J, leaving 10 bases unmatched. Germline V gene data show CDR1 as LNHDA and CDR2 as SQIVND (reference sequence). CDR3: CASSFRQGGRNQPQHF. In nucleotides, the CDR3 is TGTGCCAGTAGCTTCCGACAGGGGGGTCGAAATCAGCCCCAGCATTTT.

The gene calls are TRBV19 and TRBJ2-1; TRBD2 agrees at 8 bases. The CDR3 spans 16 residues. The junction had 10 bases not matched to a gene; V was cut back by 5 bases and J by 4 bases. Germline V CDR1 and CDR2: LNHDA, SQIVND (reference sequence). CDR3 DNA sequence: TGTGCCAGTAGTGTATCCGGGACTAGGCTTTACAATGAGCAGTTCTTC. Translating gives CASSVSGTRLYNEQFF. Based on the CDR3 plus reference TRBV19 and TRBJ2-1, the full variable domain is DGGITQSPKYLFRKEGQNVTLSCEQNLNHDAMYWYRQDPGQGLRLIYYSQIVNDFQKGDIAEGYSVSREKKESFPLTVTSAQKNPTAFYLCASSVSGTRLYNEQFFGPGTRLTVL.

The chain uses TRBV18 and TRBJ1-6, with a tentative D call TRBD1 (5 bases). This CDR3 has 15 residues. V lost 4 bases and J 6 bases, leaving 13 bases between the germline ends. Germline loops: CDR1 KGHSH, CDR2 LQKENI. The CDR3 region is CASSQSRDVNSPLHF. CDR3 coding DNA: TGTGCCAGCTCACAGAGCAGGGATGTTAATTCACCCCTCCACTTT. The variable domain in full, completed from reference TRBV18 and TRBJ1-6, reads NAGVMQNPRHLVRRRGQEARLRCSPMKGHSHVYWYRQLPEEGLKFMVYLQKENIIDESGMPKERFSAEFPKEGPSILRIQQVVRGDSAAYFCASSQSRDVNSPLHFGNGTRLTVT.

The V gene is TRBV27, the J gene TRBJ1-2; 9 bases fit TRBD1. This CDR3 has 14 residues. After removal of 2 bases from V and 8 bases from J, the junction contained 6 bases not matched to a gene. Germline CDR1 MNHEY, CDR2 SMNVEV (reference sequence). DNA of the CDR3: TGTGCCAGCAGTTTAGGTCGGACAGGGGAAGGCTACACCTTC. Translated: CASSLGRTGEGYTF.

The chain joins TRBV7-9 to TRBJ2-3; 9 bases are a match to TRBD1. Germline V gene data show CDR1 as SEHNR and CDR2 as FQNEAQ (reference sequence). Trimming took 4 bases from V and 5 from J; bases not matched to a gene: 7. The CDR3 is made up of 15 amino acids. CDR3 DNA: TGTGCCAGCAGCTCCCGGGACAGGGCGGGAGATACGCAGTATTTT. It yields the protein CASSSRDRAGDTQYF.

This clone has only one observation. This sequence joins TRBV2 and TRBJ2-4, with D maybe TRBD1 (5 bases). Germline values: CDR1 SNHLY, CDR2 FYNNEI. V dropped 6 bases and J dropped 2 bases, with 11 bases sitting between them. The CDR3 spans 14 residues. The CDR3 nucleotides read TGTGCCAGCAGCCCCCAGGGAACCAAAAACATTCAGTACTTC. Protein: CASSPQGTKNIQYF.

The chain carries TRBV11-2 and TRBJ1-1; perhaps TRBD1 as D (5 bases). CDR3 length: 15 residues. Germline V gene data show CDR1 as SGHAT and CDR2 as FQNNGV. The ends were cut back, 0 bases at V and 1 base at J, with 9 bases in the middle. The CDR3 loop is CASSLDAGPNTEAFF. The DNA for the CDR3 is TGTGCCAGCAGCTTAGACGCGGGACCGAACACTGAAGCTTTCTTT.

This chain joins TRBV5-1 and TRBJ1-1; 8 bases are shared with TRBD1. CDR3 size: 16 residues. With 4 bases clipped from V and 2 bases from J, the junction kept 10 bases outside the gene matches. The germline V gene has CDR1 SGHRS and CDR2 YFSETQ. CDR3 nucleotide sequence: TGCGCCAGCAGCGCCGGACAGGGAAGGATAAACACTGAAGCTTTCTTT. Residues: CASSAGQGRINTEAFF.

The chain has TRBV18 and TRBJ2-3; 9 nucleotides agree with TRBD2. The length of the CDR3 is 15 residues. V shed 3 bases and J 7 bases; nucleotides not matched to a gene: 8. Germline CDR1 and CDR2: KGHSH and LQKENI. Here the CDR3 DNA reads TGTGCCAGCTCACCGGCGGGGGGGCTTAAATATACGCAGTATTTT. Translating gives CASSPAGGLKYTQYF. Using reference TRBV18 and TRBJ2-3 for the parts outside the CDR3, the full variable domain is NAGVMQNPRHLVRRRGQEARLRCSPMKGHSHVYWYRQLPEEGLKFMVYLQKENIIDESGMPKERFSAEFPKEGPSILRIQQVVRGDSAAYFCASSPAGGLKYTQYFGPGTRLTVL.

The rearrangement uses TRBV3-1 (or the pseudogene TRBV3-2) and TRBJ1-2, with TRBD1 identical over 11 bases. From germline, CDR1 is LGHDT and CDR2 YNNKEL (reference sequence). V trimming: 6 bases; J trimming: 4 bases; junction bases outside the gene matches: 10. The CDR3 covers 16 residues. In DNA, the CDR3 is TGTGCCAGCAGTAGGACAGGGGGCCTTTCTGGCTATGGCTACACCTTC. Amino acids: CASSRTGGLSGYGYTF.

Regarding this clone: Other DNA sequences from this sample encode an identical CDR3 as well. The chain couples TRBV9 to TRBJ1-4; D is unresolved. V shed 1 base and J shed 5 bases, with 9 bases lying between them. CDR3 size: 14 residues. CDR1 is SGDLS and CDR2 is YYNGEE in the germline V gene. The CDR3 loop is CASSVSGRNEKLFF. The CDR3 DNA follows: TGTGCCAGCAGCGTATCCGGGAGGAATGAAAAACTGTTTTTT.

This rearrangement joins TRBV19 to TRBJ2-7; a weak D match, TRBD1 (5 bases). V was trimmed by 5 bases and J by 4 bases, leaving 15 bases between them. The V gene's germline CDR1 is LNHDA and CDR2 SQIVND (reference sequence). CDR3 length: 14 residues. The CDR3: CASSSGLGQYEQYF. CDR3 nucleotides: TGTGCCAGTAGTTCAGGGTTAGGCCAGTACGAGCAGTACTTC.

This chain connects TRBV5-1 to TRBJ1-4; TRBD1 matches at 7 bases. Germline V gene lookup returns CDR1 SGHRS and CDR2 YFSETQ. The CDR3 length is 14 residues. V was pared by 5 bases and J by 7 bases, with 8 bases of the junction left unmatched. CDR3: CASRREGASEKLFF. DNA of the CDR3: TGCGCCAGCAGGCGGGAGGGGGCGAGTGAAAAACTGTTTTTT.

This clone turned up a few times. This chain's CDR3 is CASSQVALGQGFSYNSPLHF. In nucleotides, the CDR3 is TGCGCCAGCAGCCAAGTAGCATTGGGACAGGGTTTCTCCTATAATTCACCCCTCCACTTT. V is TRBV4-1 and J is TRBJ1-6; 9 bases fit TRBD1. CDR3 length: 20 amino acids. The V segment lost 1 base and the J segment 0 bases; nucleotides outside the gene matches: 10. From germline, CDR1 is MGHRA and CDR2 YSYEKL.